A selection of T cell receptor beta chains follows, all from one sample in a study of cytomegalovirus exposure and HLA in healthy donors. The repertoire was sequenced with immunoSEQ multiplex PCR; TCRdb's copy has only in-frame clones and lacks some. The sample lists under 200,000 clones; about 85% were seen once. The specimen was PBMCs. The receptors originated from a man aged 45-60 years in good health and CMV-seropositive. CDR3s include the opening cysteine and the closing phenylalanine or tryptophan. Each record gives: J gene, clone size, V gene, D gene, CDR3 DNA, CDR3 protein. The D gene is left open where the match is weak. Clone size is shown for a subset of rows, as once, few, many or a class of expanded clone.

>TRBJ2-7|.|TRBV19|.
TGTGCCAGTAGCCTCTCTATGGGGGCTTCCTACGAGCAGTACTTC
CASSLSMGASYEQYF
>TRBJ2-3|.|TRBV7-6|TRBD2
TGTGCCAGCAGCCCTGGGACTAGCGGGAGGGAGTACAATACGCAGTATTTT
CASSPGTSGREYNTQYF
>TRBJ2-6|.|TRBV29-1|.
TGCAGCGCCCCGCTATCCACTCGCTCTGGGGCCAACGTCCTGACTTTC
CSAPLSTRSGANVLTF
>TRBJ2-3|.|TRBV5-1|TRBD2
TGCGCCAGCAGCTGGACTAGCGGGGGGGCCGGGGATACGCAGTATTTT
CASSWTSGGAGDTQYF
>TRBJ2-7|.|TRBV6-1|TRBD1
TGTGCCAGCAGCGAGGACAGGGTTCTGACCTACGAGCAGTACTTC
CASSEDRVLTYEQYF
>TRBJ1-1|.|TRBV19|.
TGTGCCAGTAGTATAAGGGCGTCCTCGGAGGACACTGAAGCTTTCTTT
CASSIRASSEDTEAFF
>TRBJ2-7|.|TRBV28|TRBD2
TGTGCCAGCAGTCTAGGGACTAGCGGGAGTTACGAGCAGTACTTC
CASSLGTSGSYEQYF
>TRBJ2-3|few|TRBV7-2|TRBD2
TGTGCCAGCAGCTGGGTCAGCGGGAGTGCCGGAGATACGCAGTATTTT
CASSWVSGSAGDTQYF
>TRBJ2-7|.|TRBV15|.
TGTGCCACCAGCAGAGATCCGGGGAACGAGCAGTACTTC
CATSRDPGNEQYF
>TRBJ2-7|.|TRBV28|.
TGTGCCAGCAGGACAGGATCCTACGAGCAGTACTTC
CASRTGSYEQYF
>TRBJ2-1|.|TRBV15|TRBD2
TGTGCCACCAGCATAAGGACTAGCGGGATTAATGAGCAGTTCTTC
CATSIRTSGINEQFF
>TRBJ2-3|.|TRBV5-1|TRBD2
TGCGCCAGCAGCGCTGGGACTAGCAGAAACACAGATACGCAGTATTTT
CASSAGTSRNTDTQYF
>TRBJ2-3|.|TRBV7-2|.
TGTGCCAGCAGTGCCTGGGGGACTAGCACAGATACGCAGTATTTT
CASSAWGTSTDTQYF
>TRBJ1-2|.|TRBV2|.
TGTGCCAGCACCCCCGGGGTCGGCTACACCTTC
CASTPGVGYTF
>TRBJ2-1|.|TRBV11-2|.
TGTGCCAGCAGCTTAGTCAGCGGCTACAATGAGCAGTTCTTC
CASSLVSGYNEQFF
>TRBJ1-5|.|TRBV9|.
TGTGCCAGCAGTGTCAGTAGCAATCAGCCCCAGCATTTT
CASSVSSNQPQHF
>TRBJ2-3|.|TRBV30|TRBD1
TGTGCCAGCGGACAGGGCGAGGCAGATACGCAGTATTTT
CASGQGEADTQYF
>TRBJ1-5|few|TRBV19|.
TGTGCCAGTAGTACCCAGGGGTGGCAGCCCCAGCATTTT
CASSTQGWQPQHF
>TRBJ2-5|.|TRBV5-6|.
TGTGCCAGCAGCTTGGGAACGGGGTTAGCGACCCAGTACTTC
CASSLGTGLATQYF
>TRBJ1-5|.|TRBV6-1|TRBD1
TGTGCCAGCAGTGAAGTGGGACAGGGGTTCATTAGCAATCAGCCCCAGCATTTT
CASSEVGQGFISNQPQHF
>TRBJ2-7|.|TRBV13|.
TGTGCCAGCAGCTTGGCTTCCTACGAGCAGTACTTC
CASSLASYEQYF
>TRBJ1-3|.|TRBV18|TRBD1
TGTGCCAGCTCACCATTTAAGGGACAGCTCTCTGGAAACACCATATATTTT
CASSPFKGQLSGNTIYF
>TRBJ1-1|.|TRBV6-5|.
TGTGCCAGCAATAAACAGGGAAGCACTGAAGCTTTCTTT
CASNKQGSTEAFF
>TRBJ2-1|.|TRBV5-4|.
TGTGCCAGCAGCTCAAGTAGTGGCTCCTACAATGAGCAGTTCTTC
CASSSSSGSYNEQFF
>TRBJ1-5|.|TRBV9|.
TGTGCCAGCAGCGTTGGGGGGTTCAATCAGCCCCAGCATTTT
CASSVGGFNQPQHF
>TRBJ1-1|.|TRBV28|.
TGTGCCAGCAGTTTAGCAGGGGCACCTAGCACTGAAGCTTTCTTT
CASSLAGAPSTEAFF
>TRBJ1-1|.|TRBV19|TRBD1
TGTGCCAGTAGTATTGCGGGACAGCAGAACACTGAAGCTTTCTTT
CASSIAGQQNTEAFF
>TRBJ2-7|.|TRBV29-1|.
TGCAGCTCTCTGACAGACTACGAGCAGTACTTC
CSSLTDYEQYF
>TRBJ1-1|.|TRBV6-1|.
TGTGCCAGCAGTGGTGGGTATGGGAGGAGCACTGAAGCTTTCTTT
CASSGGYGRSTEAFF
>TRBJ2-7|.|TRBV7-9|.
TGTGCCAGCAGCTTAGTAGCCCCGGACTACGAGCAGTACTTC
CASSLVAPDYEQYF
>TRBJ2-7|few|TRBV5-1|TRBD2
TGCGCCAGCAGCCCGGGGCTAGCGGAAAACTACGAGCAGTACTTC
CASSPGLAENYEQYF
>TRBJ1-2|.|TRBV9|TRBD1
TGTGCCAGCAGCGTAGGGACAGGCGTTAACTATGGCTACACCTTC
CASSVGTGVNYGYTF
>TRBJ1-1|.|TRBV28|TRBD1
TGTGCCAGCAGTTTCAAGGGGGCTTATCTGGCTTTCTTT
CASSFKGAYLAFF
>TRBJ2-5|.|TRBV23-1|TRBD2
TGCGCCAGCAGTCATCGGGGAGGGGTAGAGACCCAGTACTTC
CASSHRGGVETQYF
>TRBJ1-2|.|TRBV27|.
TGTGCCAGCAGTTTGGGCAGGGAGGCCTATGGCTACACCTTC
CASSLGREAYGYTF
>TRBJ2-7|.|TRBV28|.
TGTGCCAGCAGTTCCCGGGACAACGGGGAGCAGTACTTC
CASSSRDNGEQYF
>TRBJ2-1|.|TRBV5-1|.
TGCGCCAGCAGCCTGGGTCCCCTACTCTACAATGAGCAGTTCTTC
CASSLGPLLYNEQFF
>TRBJ2-1|.|TRBV2|.
TGTGCCAGCAGTGTTAGGTGGGGCTCTACGCATGAGCAGTTCTTC
CASSVRWGSTHEQFF
>TRBJ2-5|.|TRBV6-6|TRBD1
TGTGCCAGCAACACTAACAGGGGTGGACACCAAGAGACCCAGTACTTC
CASNTNRGGHQETQYF
>TRBJ2-2|.|TRBV15|.
TGTGCCACCAGCAGCGCCGGGACACCCGGGGAGCTGTTTTTT
CATSSAGTPGELFF
>TRBJ1-1|.|TRBV7-8|.
TGTGCCAGCAGCTTAGTCGTGACTACTGAAGCTTTCTTT
CASSLVVTTEAFF
>TRBJ1-5|few|TRBV5-5|.
TGTGCCAGCAGCTTATTACTATGGGGAGGCAATCAGCCCCAGCATTTT
CASSLLLWGGNQPQHF
>TRBJ2-7|.|TRBV11-2|TRBD2
TGTGCCAGCAGCTTCGGGCTAGCGGGAGTCTACGAGCAGTACTTC
CASSFGLAGVYEQYF
>TRBJ2-5|.|TRBV7-9|.
TGTGCCAGCAGCCAGCGAAGAGGGGAGACCCAGTACTTC
CASSQRRGETQYF
>TRBJ2-3|few|TRBV6-1|.
TGTGCCAGCGGAGGTTGGGACACAGATACGCAGTATTTT
CASGGWDTDTQYF
>TRBJ2-7|.|TRBV5-1|TRBD2
TGCGCCAGCAGCTTGTATCCCCCAACTAGCGGAGGCAACTACGAGCAGTACTTC
CASSLYPPTSGGNYEQYF
>TRBJ1-2|.|TRBV6-1|.
TGTGCCAGCAGTGGAGGGAGAGGCTATGGCTACACCTTC
CASSGGRGYGYTF
>TRBJ1-2|.|TRBV12-5|.
TGTGCTAGTGCAACCTCCCTTCTGAGGGGCTACACCTTC
CASATSLLRGYTF
>TRBJ2-7|.|TRBV29-1|.
TGCAGCGCCTTCTCACAGTTCTACGAGCAGTACTTC
CSAFSQFYEQYF
>TRBJ1-4|.|TRBV29-1|TRBD1
TGCAGCGCCAGGACAGGGATCATTGAAAAACTGTTTTTT
CSARTGIIEKLFF